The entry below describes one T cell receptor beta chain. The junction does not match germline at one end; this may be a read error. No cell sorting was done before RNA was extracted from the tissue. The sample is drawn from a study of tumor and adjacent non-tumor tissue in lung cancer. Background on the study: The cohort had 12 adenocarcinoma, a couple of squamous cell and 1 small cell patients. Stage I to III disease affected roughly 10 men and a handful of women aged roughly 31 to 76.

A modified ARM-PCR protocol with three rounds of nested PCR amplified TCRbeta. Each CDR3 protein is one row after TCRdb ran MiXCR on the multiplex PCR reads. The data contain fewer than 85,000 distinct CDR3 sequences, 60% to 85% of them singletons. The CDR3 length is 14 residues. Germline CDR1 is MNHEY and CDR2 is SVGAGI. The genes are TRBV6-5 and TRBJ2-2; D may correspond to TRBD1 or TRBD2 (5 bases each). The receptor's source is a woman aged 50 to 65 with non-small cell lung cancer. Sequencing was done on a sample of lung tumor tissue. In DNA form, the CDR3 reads TGTACCAGCAGAGGCGGGTTGGACACCGGGAAGCTGTTTTTT. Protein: CTSRGGLDTGKLFF.